The clone carrying this T cell receptor beta chain was recorded once. The junction does not match germline at one end; this may be a read error. The data belong to a study of blood T cell repertoires in COVID-19. About the study: Donors in the United States, Italy and Spain gave samples during acute or convalescent COVID-19. Nucleic acid was either cDNA or gDNA, and it came from T cells, B-cell-depleted T cells, or PBMCs.

The data were produced by immunoSEQ multiplex PCR, yet TCRdb's version contains in-frame clones alone and is incomplete. This table holds around 260,000 clones, about 89% found once. In germline, CDR1 is MNHNS, CDR2 SASEGT. CDR3 size: 15 residues. This chain joins TRBV6-1 and TRBJ2-7; 14 nucleotides match TRBD2. Sequenced: peripheral blood. The sequence was collected from a man between 25 and 39 years old with acute or convalescent COVID-19. The CDR3 DNA is TGTGCCAGCAGTGAAGCTTCGAGCGGACTAGCGGGAGGCCACTTC. Translated: CASSEASSGLAGGHF.